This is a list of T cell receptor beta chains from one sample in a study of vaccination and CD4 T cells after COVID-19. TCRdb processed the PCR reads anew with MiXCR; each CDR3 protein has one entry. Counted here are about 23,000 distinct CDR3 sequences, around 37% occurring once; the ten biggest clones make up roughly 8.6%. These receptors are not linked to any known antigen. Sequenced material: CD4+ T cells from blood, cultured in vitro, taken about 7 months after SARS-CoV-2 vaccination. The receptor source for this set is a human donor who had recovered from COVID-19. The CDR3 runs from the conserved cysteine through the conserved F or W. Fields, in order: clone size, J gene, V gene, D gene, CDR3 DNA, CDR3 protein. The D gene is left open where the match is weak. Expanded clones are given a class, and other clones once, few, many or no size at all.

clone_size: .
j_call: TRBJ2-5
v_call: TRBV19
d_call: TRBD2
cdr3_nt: TGTGCCAGTAGTATAGGTGGGACTAGCGGGAGGGGAGAGACCCAGTACTTC
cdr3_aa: CASSIGGTSGRGETQYF

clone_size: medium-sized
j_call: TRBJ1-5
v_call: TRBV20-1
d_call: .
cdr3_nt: TGCAGTGCTAGAGAATTTAGCAATCAGCCCCAGCATTTT
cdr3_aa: CSAREFSNQPQHF

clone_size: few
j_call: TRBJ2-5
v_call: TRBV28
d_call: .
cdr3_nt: TGTGCCATCAGCAGGCGGACTGGGGAGACCCAGTACTTC
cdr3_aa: CAISRRTGETQYF

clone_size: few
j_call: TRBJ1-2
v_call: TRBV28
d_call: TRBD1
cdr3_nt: TGTGCCAGCAACCCACAGGGGCCGAGGTATGGCTACACCTTC
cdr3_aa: CASNPQGPRYGYTF

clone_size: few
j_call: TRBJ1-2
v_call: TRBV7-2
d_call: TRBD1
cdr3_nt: TGTGCCAGCAGCCCAGGGGGGCAGCCCAGCTATGGCTACACCTTC
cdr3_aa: CASSPGGQPSYGYTF

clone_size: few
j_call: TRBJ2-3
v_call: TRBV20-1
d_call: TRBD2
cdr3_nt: TGCAGTGCTAGACCTAGCGGAAGCACAGATACGCAGTATTTT
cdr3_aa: CSARPSGSTDTQYF

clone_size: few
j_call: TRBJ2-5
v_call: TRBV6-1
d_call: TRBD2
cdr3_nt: TGTGCCAGCAGTGAAGTTCCACGGGCTAGCGGCCAAGAGACCCAGTACTTC
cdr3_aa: CASSEVPRASGQETQYF

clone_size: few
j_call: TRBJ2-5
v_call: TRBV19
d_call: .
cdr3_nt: TGTGCCAGTAGCCCGGGACCCCCTCCCGAGACCCAGTACTTC
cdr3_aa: CASSPGPPPETQYF

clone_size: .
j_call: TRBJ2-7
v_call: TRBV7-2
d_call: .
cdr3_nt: TGTGCCAGCAGCGAGGCGACAGGACCATACTACGAGCAGTACTTC
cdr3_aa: CASSEATGPYYEQYF

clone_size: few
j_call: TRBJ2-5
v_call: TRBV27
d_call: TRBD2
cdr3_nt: TGTGCCAGCATCCTAGCGGGAGTTTCCTATGGGGTATTGGGGACCCAGTACTTC
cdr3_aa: CASILAGVSYGVLGTQYF

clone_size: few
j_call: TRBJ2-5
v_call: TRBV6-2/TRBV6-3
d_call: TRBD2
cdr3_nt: TGTGCCAGCAGTAGCGTAGCGGGAGGAGAGACCCAGTACTTC
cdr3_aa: CASSSVAGGETQYF

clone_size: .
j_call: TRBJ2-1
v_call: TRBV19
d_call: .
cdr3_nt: TGTGCCAGTAATACATACAATGAGCAGTTCTTC
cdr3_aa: CASNTYNEQFF

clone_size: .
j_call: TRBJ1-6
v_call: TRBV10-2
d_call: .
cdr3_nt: TGCGCCAGCAGTGGAATCCCGAAGAGGGCAGATTCACCCCTCCACTTT
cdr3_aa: CASSGIPKRADSPLHF

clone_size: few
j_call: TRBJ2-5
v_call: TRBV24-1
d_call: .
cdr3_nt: TGTGCCACCAGCGATTCTGCTTCGGCCCAGTACTTC
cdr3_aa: CATSDSASAQYF

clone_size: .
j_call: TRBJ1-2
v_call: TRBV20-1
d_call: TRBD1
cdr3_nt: TGCAGTGCTCCTCCGGGACAGGGAGGCGGCTACACCTTC
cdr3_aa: CSAPPGQGGGYTF

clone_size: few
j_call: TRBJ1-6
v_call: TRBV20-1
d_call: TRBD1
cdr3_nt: TGCAGTGCTAGAGACCGAGGGACAGGGGATCTTTCACCCCTCCACTTT
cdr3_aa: CSARDRGTGDLSPLHF

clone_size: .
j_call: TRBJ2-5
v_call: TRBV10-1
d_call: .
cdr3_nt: TGCGCCAGCAGTGGACGAAGCCAAGAGACCCAGTACTTC
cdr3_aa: CASSGRSQETQYF

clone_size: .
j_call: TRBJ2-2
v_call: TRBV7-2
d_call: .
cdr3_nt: TGTGCCAGCAGCCCAGCGAGTGTAGCCACCGGGGAGCTGTTTTTT
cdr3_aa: CASSPASVATGELFF

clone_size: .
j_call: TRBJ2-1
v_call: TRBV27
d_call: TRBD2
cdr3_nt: TGTGCCAGCAGTTTGTATAGCGGGAGAAGGGGGGAGCAGTTCTTC
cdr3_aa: CASSLYSGRRGEQFF

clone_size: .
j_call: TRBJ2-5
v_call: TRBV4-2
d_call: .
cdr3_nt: TGTGCCAGCAGCCAAGATCCGAACACAGAGACCCAGTACTTC
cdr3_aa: CASSQDPNTETQYF

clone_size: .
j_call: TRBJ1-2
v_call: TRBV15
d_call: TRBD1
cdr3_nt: TGTGCCACCAGCACCCAGGGGGCTGGTGGCTACACCTTC
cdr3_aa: CATSTQGAGGYTF

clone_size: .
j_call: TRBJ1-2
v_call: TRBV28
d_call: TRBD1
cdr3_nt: TGTGCCAGCAGTTCACCCCCCGGGACAGGGGCCGGCTATGGCTTCACCTTC
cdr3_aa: CASSSPPGTGAGYGFTF

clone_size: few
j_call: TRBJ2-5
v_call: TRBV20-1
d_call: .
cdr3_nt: TGCAGTGCTAAGACTGGACTCGCTCTAAATATCCCCAAAGAGACCCAGTACTTC
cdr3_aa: CSAKTGLALNIPKETQYF

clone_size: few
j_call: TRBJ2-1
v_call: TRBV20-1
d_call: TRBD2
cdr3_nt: TGCAGTGCTGCTGGACTAGGGAGCTCCTACAATGAGCAGTTCTTC
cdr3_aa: CSAAGLGSSYNEQFF

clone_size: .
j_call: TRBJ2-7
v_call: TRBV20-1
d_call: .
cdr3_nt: TGCAGTGCTCCGGACTGGCCCGAGCAGTACTTC
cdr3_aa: CSAPDWPEQYF

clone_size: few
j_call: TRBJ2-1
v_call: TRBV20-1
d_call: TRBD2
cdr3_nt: TGCAGTGCTAGTCGTCAAAGCGGGACTAGCGGATACAATGAGCAGTTCTTC
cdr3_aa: CSASRQSGTSGYNEQFF

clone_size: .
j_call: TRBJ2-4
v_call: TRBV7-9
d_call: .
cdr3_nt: TGTGCCAGCAGCTTGCCTGGGAGGAACATTCAGTACTTC
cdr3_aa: CASSLPGRNIQYF

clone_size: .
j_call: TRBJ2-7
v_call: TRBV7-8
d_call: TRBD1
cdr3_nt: TGTGCCAGCAGCTTAGGGGACAGGGGGTTTGGCGAGCAGTACTTC
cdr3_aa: CASSLGDRGFGEQYF

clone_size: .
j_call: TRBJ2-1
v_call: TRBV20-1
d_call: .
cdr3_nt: TGCAGTGCCAGGGGGACTCTTTACAATGAGCAGTTCTTC
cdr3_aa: CSARGTLYNEQFF

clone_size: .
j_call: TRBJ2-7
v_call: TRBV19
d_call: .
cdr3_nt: TGTGCCAGCCAACAAGGAGCGGCCCCTTCATACGAGCAGTACTTC
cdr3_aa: CASQQGAAPSYEQYF

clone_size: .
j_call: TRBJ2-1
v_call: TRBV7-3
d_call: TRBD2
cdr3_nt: TGTGCCAGCAGCTTATCTAGGACTAGGGCGAGCTCCTACAATGAGCAGTTCTTC
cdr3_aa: CASSLSRTRASSYNEQFF

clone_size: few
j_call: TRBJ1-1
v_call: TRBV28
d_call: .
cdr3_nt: TGTGCCAGCAGCCTTACGGGGCAGGGGAGGGCTGAAGCTTTCTTT
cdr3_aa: CASSLTGQGRAEAFF

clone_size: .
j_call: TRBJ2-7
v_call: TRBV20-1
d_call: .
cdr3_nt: TGCAGTGCTTCTCATGGGGGCCCGAACTGGGAGCAGTACTTC
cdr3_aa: CSASHGGPNWEQYF

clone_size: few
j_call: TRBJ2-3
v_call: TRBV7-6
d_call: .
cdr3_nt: TGTGCCAGCAGCGGACCCGGGACCAGAACAGATACGCAGTATTTT
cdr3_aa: CASSGPGTRTDTQYF

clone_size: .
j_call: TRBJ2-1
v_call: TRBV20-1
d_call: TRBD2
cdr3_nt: TGCAGTGCTAGAGATCTTAGCGGGACTGAATACAATGAGCAGTTCTTC
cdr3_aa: CSARDLSGTEYNEQFF

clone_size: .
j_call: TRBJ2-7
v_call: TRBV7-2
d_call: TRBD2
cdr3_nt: TGTGCCAGCAGCGTAGTGACTAGCGGGAGCTACGAGCAGTACTTC
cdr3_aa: CASSVVTSGSYEQYF

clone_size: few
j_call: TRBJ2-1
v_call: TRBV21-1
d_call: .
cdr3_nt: TGTGCCAAAGCACTAGCGCATTCCTACAATGAGCAGTTCTTC
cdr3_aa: CAKALAHSYNEQFF

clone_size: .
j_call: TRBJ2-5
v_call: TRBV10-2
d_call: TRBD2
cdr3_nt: TGCGCCAGCAAGAGGTCGGGAGGGTACGAGACCCAGTACTTC
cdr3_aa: CASKRSGGYETQYF

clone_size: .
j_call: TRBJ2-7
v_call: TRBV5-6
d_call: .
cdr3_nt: TGTGCCAGCAGCTTGGCTCTGGACTCCTACGAGCAGTACTTC
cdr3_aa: CASSLALDSYEQYF

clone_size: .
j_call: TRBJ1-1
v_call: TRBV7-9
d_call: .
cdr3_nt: TGTGCCAGCAGCTTGGACAATTGGGTCGTGAACACTGAAGCTTTCTTT
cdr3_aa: CASSLDNWVVNTEAFF

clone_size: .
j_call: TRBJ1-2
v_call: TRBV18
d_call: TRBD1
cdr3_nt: TGTGCCAGCTCCCTCGGGACAGGCGGCTATGGCTACACCTTC
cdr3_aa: CASSLGTGGYGYTF

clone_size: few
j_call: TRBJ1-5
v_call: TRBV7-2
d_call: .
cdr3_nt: TGTGCCAGCAGTCGTACTCGCGATCAGCCCCAGCATTTT
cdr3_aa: CASSRTRDQPQHF

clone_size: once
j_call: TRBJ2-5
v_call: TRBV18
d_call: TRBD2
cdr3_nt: TGTGCCAGCTCACCTCTGGGAGGGACTGGGATGGAGACCCAGTACTTC
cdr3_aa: CASSPLGGTGMETQYF

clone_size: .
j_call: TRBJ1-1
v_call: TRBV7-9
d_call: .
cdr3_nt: TGTGCCAGCAGCTTATGGCCCGTGCGAGGGCGCGGGAACACTGAAGCTTTCTTT
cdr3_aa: CASSLWPVRGRGNTEAFF

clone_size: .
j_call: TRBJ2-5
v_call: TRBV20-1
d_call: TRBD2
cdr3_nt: TGCAGTGCGGAGGATCGCGGGAGAGGAGAGACCCAGTACTTC
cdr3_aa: CSAEDRGRGETQYF

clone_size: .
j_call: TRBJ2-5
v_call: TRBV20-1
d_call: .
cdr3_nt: TGCAGTGCTAGAGACACACTAGCTTCACAAGAGACCCAGTACTTC
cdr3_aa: CSARDTLASQETQYF

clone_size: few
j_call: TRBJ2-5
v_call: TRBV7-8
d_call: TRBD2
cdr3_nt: TGTGCCAGCAGCAGAACCGGGACTAGAGAAGAGACCCAGTACTTC
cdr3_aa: CASSRTGTREETQYF

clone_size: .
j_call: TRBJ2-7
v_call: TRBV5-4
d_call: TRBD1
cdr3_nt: TGTGCCAGCACCCAGACAGGGGGCTCCTACGAGCAGTACTTC
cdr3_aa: CASTQTGGSYEQYF

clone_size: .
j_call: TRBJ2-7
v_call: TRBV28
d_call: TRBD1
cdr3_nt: TGTGCCAGCCATATGGGGACAGCAGTTTACGAGCAGTACTTC
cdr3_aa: CASHMGTAVYEQYF

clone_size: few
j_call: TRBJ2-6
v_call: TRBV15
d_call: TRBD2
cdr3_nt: TGTGCCAGCGGAGGGACTAGCTACTCTGGGGCCAACGTCCTGACTTTC
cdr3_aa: CASGGTSYSGANVLTF